The rows below give T cell receptor beta chains drawn from one sample of a study of blood T cells in healthy people across ages. MiXCR, run by TCRdb on the 5' RACE reads, gives a single entry per CDR3 protein. The sample gives around 1,800,000 distinct CDR3 sequences, approximately 40% of which show up once; under 25% is in the top ten. The material sequenced was blood. The source of these receptors is a human donor in good health. CDR3s include the opening cysteine and the closing phenylalanine or tryptophan.

TRBJ2-5	TRBV18	CASSPPGNRETQYF
TRBJ1-1	TRBV5-5	CASSYQGGTTEAFF
TRBJ2-2	TRBV29-1	CSFGGHGELFF
TRBJ1-6	TRBV11-2	CASSSPDRGRSPLHF
TRBJ2-4	TRBV7-2	CASSLGQGVAKNIQYF
TRBJ2-5	TRBV5-1	CASSYRTSGAGETQYF
TRBJ1-6	TRBV4-3	CASSQASWSDSPLHF
TRBJ2-5	TRBV7-9	CASSPRGPTIQETQYF
TRBJ1-1	TRBV9	CASSAAGDTEAFF
TRBJ2-4	TRBV7-3	CASSLSVEQNIQYF
TRBJ1-2	TRBV27	CASSFSGRGGGYTF
TRBJ2-1	TRBV20-1	CSAASVSYNEQFF
TRBJ1-2	TRBV4-2	CASSQDPDDYGYTF
TRBJ2-4	TRBV6-6	CASSYSQGAKAKNIQYF
TRBJ1-2	TRBV20-1	CSAKTGGLGYTF
TRBJ1-5	TRBV4-2	CASSLRTIVDNQPQHF
TRBJ2-1	TRBV7-3	CASSFKYSSNEQFF
TRBJ2-1	TRBV7-2	CASSARVTEQFF
TRBJ2-3	TRBV11-2	CASSLSTSGGSTDTQYF
TRBJ2-5	TRBV4-1	CASSQADSPWETQYF
TRBJ2-5	TRBV9	CASSAFGYQETQYF
TRBJ2-3	TRBV29-1	CSVERGQEDTQYF
TRBJ1-5	TRBV2	CASSETCSNQPQHF
TRBJ2-3	TRBV5-1	CASSSQGANTQYF
TRBJ2-5	TRBV6-2/TRBV6-3	CASSSDSKETQYF
TRBJ1-2	TRBV27	CASSLGGIRGYGYGYTF
TRBJ1-6	TRBV7-9	CASSSYWTLGNSPLHF
TRBJ1-1	TRBV9	CASSAIRGQSEAFF
TRBJ1-6	TRBV7-3	CASSLGLSGSPLHF
TRBJ1-6	TRBV30	CAREGSSYNSPLHF
TRBJ2-1	TRBV6-2/TRBV6-3	CASSILAGGPHEQFF
TRBJ2-1	TRBV3-1	CASQAPYNEQFF
TRBJ2-5	TRBV21-1	CASSTADRGQSLGETQYF
TRBJ2-3	TRBV3-1	CASSQDLDSGTDTQYF
TRBJ1-5	TRBV5-1	CASSLVPGSQPQHF
TRBJ1-2	TRBV10-3	CAISESRDRLYGYTF
TRBJ2-7	TRBV5-1	CASSQPRRGYEQYF
TRBJ1-1	TRBV7-9	CASSPVLTQAFF
TRBJ2-1	TRBV3-1	CASSPSGYEQFF
TRBJ1-5	TRBV3-1	CASSQARSLAQHF
TRBJ1-1	TRBV11-2	CASSLVFRSHTRGNTEAFF
TRBJ2-1	TRBV2	CASSEGRWEQFF
TRBJ2-1	TRBV12-3/TRBV12-4	CASRPDRGSGSYNEQFF
TRBJ2-1	TRBV2	CASSEWIEGHEQFF
TRBJ1-2	TRBV14	CASSHSRDRGANYGYTF
TRBJ2-3	TRBV14	CASSQAWTGLTDTQYF
TRBJ2-3	TRBV29-1	CSVVLWQDARTDTQYF
TRBJ2-1	TRBV29-1	CSVVPSGFHEQFF
TRBJ2-5	TRBV20-1	CSARDGGGGQETQYF
TRBJ2-1	TRBV7-2	CASSFVFDEQFF
TRBJ1-1	TRBV7-3	CASSSQVGDTEAFF
NA	TRBV11-2	CASSLGPGDSYEQYF
TRBJ1-2	TRBV7-2	CASSLQGVGYTF
TRBJ1-4	TRBV7-9	CASSLLDMREKLFF